Listed here are 31 T cell receptor beta chains from one sample, sequenced in a study of blood T cell repertoires in COVID-19. TCRdb keeps only in-frame clones here, not all; method: immunoSEQ multiplex PCR. The sample lists about 210,000 clones; about 92% were seen once. The sequencing input was peripheral blood. The receptors come from a man aged 25-40 years with acute or convalescent COVID-19.

The V and J genes are TRBV6-1 and TRBJ2-7; TRBD1 matches 7 bases. The CDR3 spans 16 residues. V was clipped by 0 bases and J by 1 base; unmatched bases: 6. Germline V gives CDR1 MNHNS, CDR2 SASEGT. CDR3 protein: CASSEAVKGASYEQYF. DNA for the CDR3: TGTGCCAGCAGTGAAGCTGTCAAGGGGGCTTCCTACGAGCAGTACTTC.

This chain uses TRBV5-6 with TRBJ2-7; D perhaps matches TRBD2 (6 bases). The CDR3 spans 14 residues. V was clipped by 1 base and J by 5 bases, with 13 bases between them. In germline, CDR1 is SGHDT, CDR2 YYEEEE. This CDR3 is CASSLPPGVHEQYF. The CDR3 DNA is TGTGCCAGCAGCTTGCCCCCGGGGGTCCACGAGCAGTACTTC.

The chain is built from TRBV5-4 and TRBJ2-7, with D possibly matching TRBD1 (5 bases). Trimming left V 4 bases short and J 7 bases short, with 18 bases between. The germline gives CDR1 SGHNT, CDR2 YYREEE (reference sequence). CDR3 size: 14 residues. The CDR3 region has the DNA TGTGCCAGCAGCCCTACAGGTTCCCCCGGGGAGCAGTACTTC. Amino acids: CASSPTGSPGEQYF.

V is TRBV19 and J is TRBJ1-4, with D uncertain. Germline V lookup: CDR1 LNHDA, CDR2 SQIVND (reference sequence). Deletions cut 5 bases from V and 8 bases from J, with 21 bases between. The CDR3 sequence is 16 residues long. In DNA, the CDR3 is TGTGCCAGTAGTCCCCCCTCGATCTGGGAGGCCGAAAAACTGTTTTTT. It translates to CASSPPSIWEAEKLFF. The full variable domain, completed using reference TRBV19 and TRBJ1-4, is DGGITQSPKYLFRKEGQNVTLSCEQNLNHDAMYWYRQDPGQGLRLIYYSQIVNDFQKGDIAEGYSVSREKKESFPLTVTSAQKNPTAFYLCASSPPSIWEAEKLFFGSGTQLSVL.

The rearrangement uses TRBV19 and TRBJ2-3, with 11 bases matching TRBD1. Germline V gene sequence: CDR1 LNHDA, CDR2 SQIVND (reference sequence). The junction had 5 bases not matched to a gene; V was cut back by 6 bases and J by 0 bases. The length of the CDR3 is 16 residues. CDR3 sequence (DNA): TGTGCCAGTAGGGACAGGGGGCGGTCTAGCACAGATACGCAGTATTTT. It yields the protein CASRDRGRSSTDTQYF.

CDR3 nucleotide sequence: TGTGCCTGGAGTGTACGGGGGGTTACCACAGATACGCAGTATTTT. Translating it yields CAWSVRGVTTDTQYF. The chain uses TRBV30 and TRBJ2-3, with 7 bases fitting TRBD2. Germline V gene sequence: CDR1 GTSNPN, CDR2 SVGIG (reference sequence). After removal of 0 bases from V and 2 bases from J, the junction contained 5 bases not matched to a gene. This CDR3 has 15 residues.

The CDR3 here is CASSAAGETQYF. The CDR3 DNA reads TGTGCCAGCTCAGCCGCGGGGGAGACGCAGTATTTT. The V call is TRBV18, the J call TRBJ2-3; 7 bases align to TRBD2. CDR3 size: 12 residues. Trimming cost V 5 bases and J 9 bases; bases outside gene matches: 5. Looked up from germline, CDR1 is KGHSH and CDR2 is LQKENI. Variable domain in full (rest from reference TRBV18 and TRBJ2-3): NAGVMQNPRHLVRRRGQEARLRCSPMKGHSHVYWYRQLPEEGLKFMVYLQKENIIDESGMPKERFSAEFPKEGPSILRIQQVVRGDSAAYFCASSAAGETQYFGPGTRLTVL.

The chain couples TRBV6-5 to TRBJ2-7; D remains ambiguous. Germline lookup yields CDR1 MNHEY and CDR2 SVGAGI. V dropped 7 bases and J dropped 3 bases, with 7 bases sitting between them. The CDR3 is 11 residues long. CDR3 residues: CASTGGYEQYF. The CDR3 coding sequence is TGTGCCAGCACCGGCGGCTACGAGCAGTACTTC.

The chain recombines TRBV11-2 with TRBJ1-5; TRBD1 is a possible D gene (5 bases). The CDR3 totals 16 residues. In germline, CDR1 is SGHAT, CDR2 FQNNGV. The V gene lost 5 bases and the J gene lost 4 bases, with 18 bases spanning the gap. CDR3 nucleotide sequence: TGTGCCAGCAGCCCTACCGGGGGGTTGATAAATCAGCCCCAGCATTTT. Its protein is CASSPTGGLINQPQHF.

This clone has a single count. The chain recombines TRBV11-1 with TRBJ2-1; TRBD1 might be the D (6 bases). The CDR3 has 15 amino acids. Between the trimmed V and J ends, which lost 3 bases and 7 bases, there was a span of 16 bases. The germline CDR1 and CDR2 sequences are SGHAT and FQDESV (reference sequence). CDR3 in DNA: TGTGCCAGCAGCTTCCGGGACATTCCTGGGAATGAGCAGTTCTTC. It encodes CASSFRDIPGNEQFF. Full variable domain (missing parts from reference TRBV11-1 and TRBJ2-1): EAEVAQSPRYKITEKSQAVAFWCDPISGHATLYWYRQILGQGPELLVQFQDESVVDDSQLPKDRFSAERLKGVDSTLKIQPAELGDSAMYLCASSFRDIPGNEQFFGPGTRLTVL.

The chain is built from TRBV7-3 and TRBJ2-5; D is unresolved. V was cut by 1 base and J by 2 bases, with 14 bases left in between. This CDR3 has 16 amino acids. Germline CDR1 reads SGHTA; CDR2 reads FQGTGA. The CDR3 sequence: CASSLIWQRIQETQYF. CDR3 bases: TGTGCCAGCAGCTTAATCTGGCAGCGAATTCAAGAGACCCAGTACTTC. Using reference TRBV7-3 and TRBJ2-5 for the parts outside the CDR3, the full variable domain is GAGVSQTPSNKVTEKGKYVELRCDPISGHTALYWYRQSLGQGPEFLIYFQGTGAADDSGLPNDRFFAVRPEGSVSTLKIQRTERGDSAVYLCASSLIWQRIQETQYFGPGTRLLVL.

The chain employs TRBV6-9 and TRBJ1-2, with 7 bases fitting TRBD1. V shed 3 bases and J 3 bases; nucleotides not matched to a gene: 4. This CDR3 region has 14 residues. Germline assignment: CDR1 MNHGY and CDR2 SVAAGI. The CDR3: CASSYPGTDYGYTF. The CDR3 coding sequence is TGTGCCAGCAGTTACCCCGGGACAGACTATGGCTACACCTTC.

The CDR3: CASSAVPDTQYF. CDR3 in DNA: TGCGCCAGCAGTGCAGTTCCAGATACGCAGTATTTT. The rearrangement uses TRBV10-1 and TRBJ2-3; D is unresolved. With 4 bases removed from V and 4 bases from J, the gap between germline ends came to 6 bases. The germline V gene encodes CDR1 WNHNN and CDR2 SYGVQD (reference sequence). This CDR3 has 12 residues.

The genes are TRBV6-5 and TRBJ1-1; 9 nucleotides align to TRBD1. V shed 7 bases, J shed 1 base, and the junction held 7 bases outside the gene matches. The length of the CDR3 is 15 residues. Per the germline V gene, CDR1 is MNHEY and CDR2 is SVGAGI. The CDR3: CASTKNRGPNTEAFF. The CDR3 DNA sequence: TGTGCCAGCACGAAAAACAGGGGGCCGAACACTGAAGCTTTCTTT.

The chain couples TRBV30 to TRBJ2-1, with no clear D. V was cut by 1 base and J by 0 bases, with 10 bases left in between. The length of the CDR3 is 15 residues. CDR1 GTSNPN and CDR2 SVGIG come from the germline V gene (reference sequence). In DNA, the CDR3 is TGTGCCTGGAGTGGAACAGTGATCTCCTACAATGAGCAGTTCTTC. It yields the protein CAWSGTVISYNEQFF.

The chain has TRBV19 and TRBJ1-6; no clear D. The V gene lost 3 bases and the J gene lost 7 bases, with 4 bases spanning the gap. Germline lookup yields CDR1 LNHDA and CDR2 SQIVND (reference sequence). The CDR3 has 12 residues. CDR3 region: CASSMSNSPLHF. The DNA for the CDR3 is TGTGCCAGTAGTATGAGCAATTCACCCCTCCACTTT.

This clone was recorded many times. The chain links TRBV15 to TRBJ1-2; D remains unclear. V lost 4 bases, J lost 2 bases, and 8 bases lay in between. The CDR3 extends over 13 amino acids. In germline, CDR1 is LNHNV, CDR2 YYDKDF (reference sequence). The chain's CDR3 is CATSIGGNYGYTF. In nucleotides, the CDR3 is TGTGCCACCAGCATAGGAGGAAACTATGGCTACACCTTC.

This clone was detected once. The chain couples TRBV18 to TRBJ1-1; D is unclear. V dropped 3 bases and J dropped 1 base, with 9 bases sitting between them. This CDR3 has 14 amino acids. Germline V lookup: CDR1 KGHSH, CDR2 LQKENI. Here the CDR3 DNA reads TGTGCCAGCTCACCCTATCCCCGGAACACTGAAGCTTTCTTT. Amino acids: CASSPYPRNTEAFF.

This chain uses TRBV7-8 with TRBJ2-1; TRBD2 agrees at 8 bases. CDR3 length equals 16 residues. Trimming took 4 bases from V and 3 from J; bases not matched to a gene: 8. Per germline, CDR1 SGHVS and CDR2 FQNEAQ. This CDR3 reads CASSSRREVFYNEQFF. In nucleotides, the CDR3 is TGTGCCAGCAGCTCTCGGCGGGAGGTTTTCTACAATGAGCAGTTCTTC.

The chain uses TRBV5-1 and TRBJ2-2, with 10 bases that match TRBD2. The V gene end was trimmed by 1 base and the J gene end by 4 bases; junction bases not matched to a gene: 4. This CDR3 has 16 amino acids. The germline gives CDR1 SGHRS, CDR2 YFSETQ. The CDR3 is CASSLLAGVSTGELFF. CDR3 DNA sequence: TGCGCCAGCAGCTTGCTAGCGGGGGTGAGCACCGGGGAGCTGTTTTTT.

This chain uses TRBV21-1 with TRBJ1-1; TRBD1 is the table's D call, not checked against the DNA. TRBV21-1 is reported as a pseudogene. CDR3 length: 19 amino acids. CDR3 coding DNA: TGTGCCAGCAGCAAACCCCACTGGCCGTCGACAGCCGTGAACACTGAAGCTTTCTTT. Its translation is CASSKPHWPSTAVNTEAFF.

V usage is TRBV28 and J usage is TRBJ2-2; 8 nucleotides match TRBD1. V shed 10 bases, J shed 4 bases, and the junction held 2 bases outside the gene matches. Germline V lookup: CDR1 MDHEN, CDR2 SYDVKM. The CDR3 has 12 residues. CDR3 nucleotides: TGTGCCACAGGGGGCGCCACCGGGGAGCTGTTTTTT. Translated, it gives CATGGATGELFF.

The chain links TRBV6-6 to TRBJ1-5; 7 bases match TRBD1. There are 15 residues in the CDR3. The V gene's germline CDR1 is MNHNY and CDR2 SVGAGI (reference sequence). V dropped 2 bases and J dropped 2; count of bases not matched to a gene: 3. CDR3 sequence reads: CASSYGTGGNQPQHF. CDR3 bases: TGTGCCAGCAGTTACGGAACAGGGGGCAATCAGCCCCAGCATTTT.

The chain carries TRBV19 and TRBJ2-7, with 11 bases identical to TRBD1. The CDR3 has 14 amino acids. The germline V gene encodes CDR1 LNHDA and CDR2 SQIVND (reference sequence). Germline trimming cut 6 bases from V and 4 bases from J; bases unmatched to any gene: 5. This CDR3 reads CASSPGTGGYEQYF. Here the CDR3 DNA reads TGTGCCAGTAGCCCCGGGACAGGGGGTTACGAGCAGTACTTC.

The rearrangement joins TRBV7-9 to TRBJ2-2; a possible D gene is TRBD1 (6 bases). This CDR3 has 16 amino acids. V was pared by 1 base and J by 4 bases, with 13 bases between. Germline assignment: CDR1 SEHNR and CDR2 FQNEAQ (reference sequence). The DNA for the CDR3 is TGTGCCAGCAGCTTAGTTAGCCAGGGGTCCACCGGGGAGCTGTTTTTT. Translating gives CASSLVSQGSTGELFF.

This rearrangement joins TRBV27 to TRBJ1-2; TRBD1 aligns across 7 bases. The J segment lost 4 bases and the V segment lost 5 bases, leaving 16 bases of the junction unmatched. The CDR3 covers 17 residues. Germline CDR1 is MNHEY and CDR2 is SMNVEV (reference sequence). CDR3 sequence reads: CASSPFAGTVGSYGYTF. CDR3 sequence (DNA): TGTGCCAGCAGTCCCTTCGCCGGGACAGTGGGTAGCTATGGCTACACCTTC.

The V call is TRBV28, the J call TRBJ2-1; 11 bases are shared with TRBD1. After removal of 8 bases from V and 1 base from J, the junction contained 7 bases not matched to a gene. CDR1 and CDR2 from the germline V gene are MDHEN and SYDVKM. The length of the CDR3 is 16 residues. The CDR3 here is CASHRTGGFSYNEQFF. In DNA, the CDR3 is TGTGCCAGCCATCGGACAGGGGGCTTTTCCTACAATGAGCAGTTCTTC.

The rearrangement links TRBV7-3 to TRBJ2-3; weak D call: TRBD2 (6 bases). In germline, CDR1 is SGHTA, CDR2 FQGTGA. This CDR3 is built from 15 residues. V shed 1 base and J shed 7 bases, with 15 bases lying between them. The CDR3 DNA follows: TGTGCCAGCAGCTTAAGTAGCGGACCCTCGAATACGCAGTATTTT. The encoded protein is CASSLSSGPSNTQYF.

The V call is TRBV18, the J call TRBJ1-3; TRBD1 matches 8 bases. The CDR3 runs 15 residues. Germline values: CDR1 KGHSH, CDR2 LQKENI. The junction had 8 bases not matched to a gene; V was cut back by 3 bases and J by 7 bases. CDR3 DNA sequence: TGTGCCAGCTCACCCGGACAGGGTATGACGAACACCATATATTTT. Residues: CASSPGQGMTNTIYF.

The chain employs TRBV14 and TRBJ1-1; no reliable D call. Trimming shortened V by 4 bases and J by 3 bases, and 15 bases separated the two germline ends. This CDR3 has 15 amino acids. The germline V gene has CDR1 SGHDN and CDR2 FVKESK. CDR3 nucleotide sequence: TGTGCCAGCAGCCGCCTTGGCGGAGGGCACACTGAAGCTTTCTTT. This codes for CASSRLGGGHTEAFF.

J is TRBJ2-7 and V is TRBV12-5, with TRBD1 matching over 9 bases. J gave up 7 bases and V 7 bases, and 8 bases lay outside the gene matches. The length of the CDR3 is 13 residues. CDR1 is LGHNT, CDR2 FRNRAP, per germline. CDR3 in DNA: TGTGCTAGTGCCGTGATCGGACAGGGGGAGCAGTACTTC. Amino acid sequence: CASAVIGQGEQYF.